This T cell receptor beta chain was sequenced during a study of cytomegalovirus exposure and HLA in healthy donors. Whole-study context: The approximately 600 first-cohort repertoires shared a platform with the 110 or so validation repertoires, as reported in a later analysis. Study-wide results and caveats: Rare TCR sequences predominated, though certain public TCRs were found in many donors.

Only a few counts were recorded for this clone. Its target is unknown. CDR3 length: 16 residues. The J segment lost 5 bases and the V segment lost 5 bases, leaving 6 bases of the junction unmatched. Germline assignment: CDR1 SGHTA and CDR2 FQGNSA. The donors were members of the validation cohort, which comprised 90 to 150 subjects and was separate from the first cohort of 666 subjects. Sequencing was performed with immunoSEQ multiplex PCR; in TCRdb, only in-frame clones are kept and a portion is missing. The sample lists roughly 140,000 clones; approximately 90% were seen once. The chain links TRBV7-2 to TRBJ2-2, with TRBD2 matching 12 bases. Source material: PBMCs. This sequence was found in a man younger than 35 in good health and CMV-seronegative. CDR3 region: CASSLGLAGLTGELFF. CDR3 in DNA: TGTGCCAGCAGCCTGGGACTAGCGGGCCTTACCGGGGAGCTGTTTTTT.